The 3 T cell receptor beta chains below were found in one sample sequenced in a study of blood T cell repertoires in COVID-19. Sequencing was performed with immunoSEQ multiplex PCR; in TCRdb, only in-frame clones are kept and a portion is missing. The table includes some 110,000 clones, about 85% detected once. The source material was peripheral blood. The receptor source for this set is a man in his forties with acute or convalescent COVID-19.

The chain joins TRBV7-9 to TRBJ2-7; 8 bases agree with TRBD2. The CDR3 is 14 residues long. Germline V gives CDR1 SEHNR, CDR2 FQNEAQ (reference sequence). J lost 3 bases, V lost 6 bases, and 7 bases had no gene match. In DNA, the CDR3 is TGTGCCAGCAGGCCAAAGCGGGAGCTCTACGAGCAGTACTTC. Encoded protein: CASRPKRELYEQYF. Together with reference TRBV7-9 and TRBJ2-7, the CDR3 gives the full variable domain: DTGVSQNPRHKITKRGQNVTFRCDPISEHNRLYWYRQTLGQGPEFLTYFQNEAQLEKSRLLSDRFSAERPKGSFSTLEIQRTEQGDSAMYLCASRPKRELYEQYFGPGTRLTVT.

The rearrangement joins TRBV2 to TRBJ2-1, with 7 bases fitting TRBD2. This CDR3 has 13 residues. The germline CDR1 and CDR2 sequences are SNHLY and FYNNEI. Trimming at V came to 7 bases and at J to 7 bases, leaving 7 bases not matched to a gene. The CDR3 loop is CASTRERENEQFF. Here the CDR3 DNA reads TGTGCCAGCACGCGGGAGAGGGAGAATGAGCAGTTCTTC.

The chain uses TRBV27 and TRBJ2-3; 9 bases are shared with TRBD2. The CDR3 has 19 amino acids. Unmatched junction bases numbered 14, after V lost 4 bases and J lost 0 bases. Germline CDR1 reads MNHEY; CDR2 reads SMNVEV (reference sequence). The CDR3 bases are TGTGCCAGCAGTTACATCCGGCAGCGTCTAGCGGGAAGCACAGATACGCAGTATTTT. The encoded protein is CASSYIRQRLAGSTDTQYF.